Detailed here is one T cell receptor (beta chain). These data are taken from a study of T cell repertoires in cytomegalovirus infection. Germline CDR1 is SGHDN and CDR2 is FVKESK. V was clipped by 4 bases and J by 1 base, with 10 bases between them. The CDR3 has 15 residues. TCRdb analysed the reads with MiXCR anew, one entry per CDR3 protein. The sample has around 290,000 distinct CDR3 sequences, about 26% seen once. This clonotype was obtained from a human donor in good health (CMV status not recorded). Some clones in this sample may be carry-over from other donors' samples. Material for sequencing was PBMCs. The chain is built from TRBV14 and TRBJ2-2, with a possible D match to TRBD1 (5 bases). CDR3 protein: CASSRQTVNTGELFF. The CDR3 nucleotides are TGTGCCAGCAGCCGACAGACAGTGAACACCGGGGAGCTGTTTTTT. The full variable domain, its missing parts supplied by reference TRBV14 and TRBJ2-2, is EAGVTQFPSHSVIEKGQTVTLRCDPISGHDNLYWYRRVMGKEIKFLLHFVKESKQDESGMPNNRFLAERTGGTYSTLKVQPAELEDSGVYFCASSRQTVNTGELFFGEGSRLTVL.